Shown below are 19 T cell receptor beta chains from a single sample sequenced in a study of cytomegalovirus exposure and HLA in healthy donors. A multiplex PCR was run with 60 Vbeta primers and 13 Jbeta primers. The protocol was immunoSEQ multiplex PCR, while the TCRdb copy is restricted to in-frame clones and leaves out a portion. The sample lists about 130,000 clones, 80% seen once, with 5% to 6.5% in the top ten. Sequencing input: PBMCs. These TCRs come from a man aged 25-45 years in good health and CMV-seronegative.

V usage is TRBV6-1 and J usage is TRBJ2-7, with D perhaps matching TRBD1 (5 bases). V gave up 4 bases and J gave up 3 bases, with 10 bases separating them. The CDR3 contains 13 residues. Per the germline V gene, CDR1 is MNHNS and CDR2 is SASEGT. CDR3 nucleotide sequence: TGTGCCAGCAGTGTACGAGACAGCTACGAGCAGTACTTC. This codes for CASSVRDSYEQYF.

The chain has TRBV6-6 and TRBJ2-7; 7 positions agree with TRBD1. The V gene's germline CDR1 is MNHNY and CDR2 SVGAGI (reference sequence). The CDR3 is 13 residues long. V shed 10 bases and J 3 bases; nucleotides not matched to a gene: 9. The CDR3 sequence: CATAAGTDYEQYF. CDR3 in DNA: TGTGCCACAGCGGCCGGGACAGACTACGAGCAGTACTTC.

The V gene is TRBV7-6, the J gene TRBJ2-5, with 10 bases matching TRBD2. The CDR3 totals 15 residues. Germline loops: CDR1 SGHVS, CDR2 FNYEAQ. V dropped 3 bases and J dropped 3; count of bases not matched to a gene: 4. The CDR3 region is CASSFPGTSEETQYF. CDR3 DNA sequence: TGTGCCAGCAGCTTCCCCGGGACTAGCGAAGAGACCCAGTACTTC.

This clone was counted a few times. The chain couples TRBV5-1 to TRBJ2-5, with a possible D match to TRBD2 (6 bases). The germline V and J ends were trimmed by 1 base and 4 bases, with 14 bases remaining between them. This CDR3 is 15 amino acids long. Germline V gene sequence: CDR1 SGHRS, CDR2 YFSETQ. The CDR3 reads CASSLIVGGGETQYF. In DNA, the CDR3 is TGCGCCAGCAGCTTGATAGTGGGGGGAGGAGAGACCCAGTACTTC.

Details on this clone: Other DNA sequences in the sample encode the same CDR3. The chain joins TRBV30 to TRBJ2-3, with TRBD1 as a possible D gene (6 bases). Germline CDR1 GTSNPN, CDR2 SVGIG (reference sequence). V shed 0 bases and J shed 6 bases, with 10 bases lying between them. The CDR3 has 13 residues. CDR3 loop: CAWSVQGLDTQYF. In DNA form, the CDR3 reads TGTGCCTGGAGTGTACAGGGCCTGGATACGCAGTATTTT.

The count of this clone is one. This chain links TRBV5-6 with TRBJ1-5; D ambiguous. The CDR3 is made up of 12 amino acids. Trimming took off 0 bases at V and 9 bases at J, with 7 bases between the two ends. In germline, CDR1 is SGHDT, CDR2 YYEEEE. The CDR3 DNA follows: TGTGCCAGCAGCTTGGGGGAGCGGCCCCAGCATTTT. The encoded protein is CASSLGERPQHF.

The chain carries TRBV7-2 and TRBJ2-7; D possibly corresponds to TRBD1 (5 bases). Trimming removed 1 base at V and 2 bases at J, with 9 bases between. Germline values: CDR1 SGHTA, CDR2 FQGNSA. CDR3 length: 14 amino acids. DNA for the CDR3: TGTGCCAGCAGCTTAGGGGGCCCTGCCTACGAGCAGTACTTC. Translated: CASSLGGPAYEQYF.

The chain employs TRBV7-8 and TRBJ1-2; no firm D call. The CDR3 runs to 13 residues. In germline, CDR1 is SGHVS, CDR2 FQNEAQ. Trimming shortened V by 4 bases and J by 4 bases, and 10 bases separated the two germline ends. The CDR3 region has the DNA TGTGCCAGCAGCTCAACATCGGGCTATGGCTACACCTTC. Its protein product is CASSSTSGYGYTF.

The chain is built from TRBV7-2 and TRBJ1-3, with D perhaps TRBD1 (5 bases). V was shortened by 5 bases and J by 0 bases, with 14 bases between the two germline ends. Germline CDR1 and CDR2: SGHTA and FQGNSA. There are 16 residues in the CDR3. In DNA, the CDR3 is TGTGCCAGCAGCCCATGGGAGGGGCACTCTGGAAACACCATATATTTT. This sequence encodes CASSPWEGHSGNTIYF.

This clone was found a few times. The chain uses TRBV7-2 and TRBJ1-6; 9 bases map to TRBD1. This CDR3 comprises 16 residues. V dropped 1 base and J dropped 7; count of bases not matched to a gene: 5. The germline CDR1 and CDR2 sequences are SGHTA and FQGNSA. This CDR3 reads CASSLDGTGRNSPLHF. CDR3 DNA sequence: TGTGCCAGCAGCTTAGACGGGACAGGGAGAAATTCACCCCTCCACTTT.

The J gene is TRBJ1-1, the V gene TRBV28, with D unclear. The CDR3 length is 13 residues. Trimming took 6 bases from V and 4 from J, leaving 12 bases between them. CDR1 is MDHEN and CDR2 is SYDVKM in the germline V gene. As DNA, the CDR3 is TGTGCCAGCAGAGGGAGTGCGCGCACTGAAGCTTTCTTT. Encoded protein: CASRGSARTEAFF.

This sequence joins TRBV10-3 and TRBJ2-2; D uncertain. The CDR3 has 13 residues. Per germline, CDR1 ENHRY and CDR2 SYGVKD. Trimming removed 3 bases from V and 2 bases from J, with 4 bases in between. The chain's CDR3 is CAISDLNTGELFF. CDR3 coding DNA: TGTGCCATCAGTGACCTAAACACCGGGGAGCTGTTTTTT.

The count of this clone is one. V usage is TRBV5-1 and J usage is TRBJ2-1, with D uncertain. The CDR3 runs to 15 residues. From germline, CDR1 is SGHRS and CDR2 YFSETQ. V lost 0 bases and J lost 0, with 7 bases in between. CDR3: CASSLERSSYNEQFF. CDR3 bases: TGCGCCAGCAGCTTGGAGCGAAGCTCCTACAATGAGCAGTTCTTC.

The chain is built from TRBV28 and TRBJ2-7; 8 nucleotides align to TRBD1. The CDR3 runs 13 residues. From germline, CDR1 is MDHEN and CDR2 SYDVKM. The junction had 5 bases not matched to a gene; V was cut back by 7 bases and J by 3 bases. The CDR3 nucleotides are TGTGCCAGCAAGCGACAGGGGAACTACGAGCAGTACTTC. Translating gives CASKRQGNYEQYF.

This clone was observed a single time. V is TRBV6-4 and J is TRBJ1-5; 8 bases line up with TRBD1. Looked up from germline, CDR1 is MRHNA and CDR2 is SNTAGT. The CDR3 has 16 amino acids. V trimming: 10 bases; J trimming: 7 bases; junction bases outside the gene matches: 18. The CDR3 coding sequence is TGTGCCAACCAAAGGGCAGGGGGCGCGAGTCAACAGCCCCAGCATTTT. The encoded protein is CANQRAGGASQQPQHF.

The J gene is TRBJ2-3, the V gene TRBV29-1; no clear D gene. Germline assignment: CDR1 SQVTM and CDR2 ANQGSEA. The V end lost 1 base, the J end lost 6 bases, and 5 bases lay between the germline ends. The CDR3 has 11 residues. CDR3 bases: TGCAGCGTTGAAGGGCCGGATACGCAGTATTTT. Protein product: CSVEGPDTQYF.

CDR3 sequence: CASSFRGTEGYTF. The DNA for the CDR3 is TGTGCCAGCAGTTTCCGGGGGACGGAAGGCTACACCTTC. The gene calls are TRBV27 and TRBJ1-2; maybe TRBD1 (5 bases). Germline loops: CDR1 MNHEY, CDR2 SMNVEV (reference sequence). V was clipped by 3 bases and J by 8 bases, with 13 bases between them. This CDR3 is 13 amino acids long.

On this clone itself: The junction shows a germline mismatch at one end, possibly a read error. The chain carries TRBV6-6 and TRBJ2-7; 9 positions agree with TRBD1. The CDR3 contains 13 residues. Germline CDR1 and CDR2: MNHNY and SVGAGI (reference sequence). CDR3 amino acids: CVSQRGTGYEQYF. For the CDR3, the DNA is TGTGTCAGCCAAAGGGGGACAGGGTACGAGCAGTACTTC.

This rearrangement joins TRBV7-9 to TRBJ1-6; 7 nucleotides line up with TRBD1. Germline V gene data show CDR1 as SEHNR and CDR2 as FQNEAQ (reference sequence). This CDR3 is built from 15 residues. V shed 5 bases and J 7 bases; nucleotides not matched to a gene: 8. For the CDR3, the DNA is TGTGCCAGCAGCCCCCGACAGGGTGAAAATTCACCCCTCCACTTT. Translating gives CASSPRQGENSPLHF.